A selection of T cell receptor beta chains follows, all from one sample in a study of response to subunit inactivated influenza vaccine. TCRdb itself ran the RT-PCR reads through MiXCR, one entry per CDR3 protein. The sample has around 480,000 distinct CDR3 sequences, 9.5% to 12% seen once. The sample here was PBMCs from blood, taken roughly 6 weeks after vaccination. These receptors were taken from a man aged 45-65 years who received an inactivated influenza vaccine. The CDR3 runs from the conserved cysteine through the conserved F or W. A D gene is named only where the DNA matches it firmly. A clone size is listed for some rows: how often the clone was seen (once, few, many), or a class if it is expanded.

clone_size,j_call,d_call,v_call,cdr3_nt,cdr3_aa
-,TRBJ1-5,-,TRBV6-2/TRBV6-3,TGTGCCAGCAGTCCGGTCGGGCCCATCAATCAGCCCCAGCATTTT,CASSPVGPINQPQHF
many,TRBJ2-1,TRBD2,TRBV10-3,TGTGCCATCACCCTCGATAGCGGGAACTACAATGAGCAGTTCTTC,CAITLDSGNYNEQFF
-,TRBJ2-7,-,TRBV30,TGTGCCTGGAGTTGGGGTCCCACCTACGAGCAGTACTTC,CAWSWGPTYEQYF
few,TRBJ2-3,TRBD2,TRBV7-3,TGTGCCAGCAGCTCCGGGACTAGCGGGAAGACAGATACGCAGTATTTT,CASSSGTSGKTDTQYF
-,TRBJ2-3,TRBD1,TRBV7-8,TGTGCCAGCAGCCCCCGGGACAGGGTCATTCATACGCAGTATTTT,CASSPRDRVIHTQYF
few,TRBJ2-7,TRBD2,TRBV19,TGTGCCAGCCAACGATCTAGCGGGAGTTCCTACGAGCAGTACTTC,CASQRSSGSSYEQYF
many,TRBJ2-3,TRBD1,TRBV11-2,TGTGCCAGCAGCTTAGATAGGACAGGAGTGCACACAGATACGCAGTATTTT,CASSLDRTGVHTDTQYF
many,TRBJ2-7,TRBD1,TRBV20-1,TGCAGTGCTAGTAGTGGTGGACAGGAGGACGAGCAGTACTTC,CSASSGGQEDEQYF
few,TRBJ1-1,-,TRBV13,TGTGCCAGCAGCTTCCGAGAATGGGGAAACACTGAAGCTTTCTTT,CASSFREWGNTEAFF
-,TRBJ2-5,-,TRBV4-2,TGTGCCAGCAGCCAAGATCCGCAAGAGACCCAGTACTTC,CASSQDPQETQYF
few,TRBJ2-1,-,TRBV27,TGTGCCAGCAGTTCCATGCCCCTGAGAGGCTATGAGCAGTTCTTC,CASSSMPLRGYEQFF
many,TRBJ2-7,-,TRBV4-3,TGCGCCAGCAGCCAAGTACTATCAGGGGGGTCTACCTACGAGCAGTACTTC,CASSQVLSGGSTYEQYF
-,TRBJ1-4,-,TRBV5-5,TGTGCCAGCAGCTTAAAACCAGGGGATGGGGAAAAACTGTTTTTT,CASSLKPGDGEKLFF
-,TRBJ1-6,-,TRBV12-3/TRBV12-4,TGTGCCAGCAGCCCCGCCTGGGGGGGCAATTCACCCCTCCACTTT,CASSPAWGGNSPLHF
few,TRBJ2-7,TRBD2,TRBV12-3/TRBV12-4,TGTGCCAGCAGTCTAGGACTAGTGTTCTACGAGCAGTACTTC,CASSLGLVFYEQYF
few,TRBJ1-6,-,TRBV3-1,TGTGCCAGCAGCCAAAGGACAGTAGGTAATTCACCCCTCCACTTT,CASSQRTVGNSPLHF
few,TRBJ1-5,-,TRBV12-3/TRBV12-4,TGTGCCAGCGGAGCATCCGCTAATCAGCCCCAGCATTTT,CASGASANQPQHF
few,TRBJ2-6,TRBD2,TRBV13,TGTGCCAGCAGCATCTCATGGACTAGCGGGATATCTGGGGCCAACGTCCTGACTTTC,CASSISWTSGISGANVLTF
-,TRBJ2-2,-,TRBV3-1,TGTGCCAGCAGCCCTGACCGGTCCGGGGAGCTGTTTTTT,CASSPDRSGELFF
few,TRBJ1-1,-,TRBV7-9,TGTGCCAGCACTCCCCTCAAGAGAGGGGGGCATCGAGCTTTCTTT,CASTPLKRGGHRAFF
few,TRBJ1-2,-,TRBV10-3,TGTGCCATCAGTGAGTCCGGGACGCCCGGACTCTATGGCTACACCTTC,CAISESGTPGLYGYTF
-,TRBJ1-2,-,TRBV12-3/TRBV12-4,TGTGCCAGCAGTTCGAGTATGTGGGATGGCTACACCTTC,CASSSSMWDGYTF
-,TRBJ2-2,TRBD1,TRBV5-1,TGCGCCAGCAGACAAACAGGGGACAAATACACCGGGGAGCTGTTTTTT,CASRQTGDKYTGELFF
many,TRBJ2-3,-,TRBV11-2,TGTGCCAGCAGCTTAGCCCCCACTAGCTCAGATACGCAGTATTTT,CASSLAPTSSDTQYF
many,TRBJ2-7,TRBD1,TRBV7-9,TGTGCCAGCAGCCAGACAGGGCTAACCTACGAGCAGTACTTC,CASSQTGLTYEQYF
-,TRBJ2-3,-,TRBV5-1,TGCGCCAGCAGCTTGGGGACGGGACTTCGCACAGATACGCAGTATTTT,CASSLGTGLRTDTQYF
many,TRBJ2-4,-,TRBV15,TGTGCCACCAGCAGAGAACGAACAGGGAGGATCGGCTACTTC,CATSRERTGRIGYF
-,TRBJ2-7,-,TRBV5-1,TGCGCCAGCAGCTTGGGGGTAGTGGGAAACGAGCAGTACTTC,CASSLGVVGNEQYF
few,TRBJ2-7,-,TRBV2,TGTGCCAGCAATCTTCTCCCGACTGGCGAGCAGTACTTC,CASNLLPTGEQYF
-,TRBJ2-1,TRBD2,TRBV24-1,TGTGCCACCAGTGATTTCCGCCCGGGGACTACCTACAATGAGCAGTTCTTC,CATSDFRPGTTYNEQFF